A selection of T cell receptor beta chains follows, all from one sample in a study of OX40 agonist ivuxolimab in advanced cancers. Assay: immunoSEQ multiplex PCR; the TCRdb copy retains only in-frame clones and omits some. The data hold tens of thousands of clones, with 90% observed a single time. Sequenced material: CD4+ or CD8+ T cells sorted from blood, taken in a trial of the OX40 agonist ivuxolimab. Receptors originate from an adult with an advanced solid tumor such as melanoma, head and neck, liver or kidney cancer. The CDR3 runs from the conserved cysteine through the conserved F or W. A D gene is named only where the DNA matches it firmly. Rows give clone size only sometimes, using once, few, many, or a class for an expanded clone.

clone size	V gene	D gene	J gene	CDR3 DNA	CDR3 protein
-	TRBV10-3	TRBD2	TRBJ2-5	TGTGCCATCTCCACCGGGAGGACGTACCAAGAGACCCAGTACTTC	CAISTGRTYQETQYF
-	TRBV29-1	-	TRBJ2-5	TGCAGCCTCAGGACCCCCCAAGAGACCCAGTACTTC	CSLRTPQETQYF
-	TRBV7-2	-	TRBJ1-3	TGTGCCAGCAGCTTATATTCTGGAAACACCATATATTTT	CASSLYSGNTIYF
-	TRBV5-1	-	TRBJ2-1	TGCGCCAGCAGCTCGGAGAGTGGCCTACAATCAGAGCAGTTCTTC	CASSSESGLQSEQFF
-	TRBV27	TRBD2	TRBJ2-2	TGTGCCAGCAGCCGGTCGGGACTAGCGGGAGGTTGGGGCACCGGGGAGCTGTTTTTT	CASSRSGLAGGWGTGELFF
-	TRBV7-2	-	TRBJ2-3	TGTGCCAGCAGCTTTATCTTCTCCGATACGCAGTATTTT	CASSFIFSDTQYF
-	TRBV28	-	TRBJ2-7	TGTGCCAGCAGTTTACAGACCTCCGAGCAGTACTTC	CASSLQTSEQYF
few	TRBV11-2	-	TRBJ1-1	TGTGCCAGCAGCTTAGTGGGAGGGTTGAACACTGAAGCTTTCTTT	CASSLVGGLNTEAFF
-	TRBV2	-	TRBJ2-2	TGTGCCAGCAGTGGACAACTCACCGGGGAGCTGTTTTTT	CASSGQLTGELFF
-	TRBV15	TRBD1	TRBJ1-1	TGTGCCACCAGCACCCTAAGCGGGACAGCGCAAGAGGCTTTCTTT	CATSTLSGTAQEAFF
-	TRBV21-1	-	TRBJ2-1	TGTGCCAGCAGCCCTGGGCTAGCGGGAGGCGACGGGTCCTACAATGAGCAGTTCTTC	CASSPGLAGGDGSYNEQFF
-	TRBV19	-	TRBJ1-4	TGTGCCAGTAGTATAGTCCCGGGGAATAATGAAAAACTGTTTTTT	CASSIVPGNNEKLFF
-	TRBV7-2	-	TRBJ1-4	TGTGCCAGCAGCTTAGCGGGTCTAACTAATGAAAAACTGTTTTTT	CASSLAGLTNEKLFF
-	TRBV19	-	TRBJ2-2	TGTGCCAGTAGTATGGGACTGCCGAACACCGGGGAGCTGTTTTTT	CASSMGLPNTGELFF
-	TRBV18	-	TRBJ2-3	TGTGCCAGCTCACCCTTGCAGGGCCGAACAGATACGCAGTATTTT	CASSPLQGRTDTQYF
-	TRBV4-1	-	TRBJ1-2	TGCGCCAGCAGCCAAGGGTGGGGGCCGGACTATGGCTACACCTTC	CASSQGWGPDYGYTF
-	TRBV6-5	TRBD1	TRBJ1-1	TGTGCCAGCAGACGACAGGGGGCAGTGAACACTGAAGCTTTCTTT	CASRRQGAVNTEAFF
-	TRBV5-1	-	TRBJ1-3	TGCGCCAGCAGCAGGGAGCGACCAGCATCTGGAAACACCATATATTTT	CASSRERPASGNTIYF
-	TRBV10-2	TRBD1	TRBJ2-7	TGCGCCAGCAGTGAATCAGGACAGGCCGCCTACGAGCAGTACTTC	CASSESGQAAYEQYF
-	TRBV18	TRBD1	TRBJ1-1	TGTGCCAGCTCCCAGGGGGAAAACACTGAAGCTTTCTTT	CASSQGENTEAFF
-	TRBV12-2	-	TRBJ1-5	TGTGCAAGTCGCCGGCCCGTAAGCCCGGAGGGGTCGGGGGGCAATCAGCCCCAGCATTTT	CASRRPVSPEGSGGNQPQHF
few	TRBV5-1	TRBD1	TRBJ2-1	TGCGCCAGCAGCTTGGCCCAGGACAGGGGGCGTAGTGAGCAGTTCTTC	CASSLAQDRGRSEQFF
-	TRBV11-3	TRBD1	TRBJ2-1	TGTGCCAGCAGCTTAGGGACAGGGACCTACAATGAGCAGTTCTTC	CASSLGTGTYNEQFF
-	TRBV25-1	TRBD1	TRBJ2-7	TGTGCCAGCAGTGACACCGGGACAGGGGGTGTGGGGGAGCAGTACTTC	CASSDTGTGGVGEQYF
-	TRBV6-5	-	TRBJ2-7	TGTGCCAGCCGGGGCGGCAGCTACGAGCAGTACTTC	CASRGGSYEQYF